Presented here are 28 T cell receptor beta chains from one specimen sequenced in a study of cytomegalovirus exposure and HLA in healthy donors. Primers included in the PCR were 60 Vbeta and 13 Jbeta primers. Sequencing was performed with immunoSEQ multiplex PCR; in TCRdb, only in-frame clones are kept and a portion is missing. The sample includes some 87,000 clones, about three quarters of them seen just once. Sequencing was performed on PBMCs. These receptors all come from a woman between 50 and 59 years old in good health and CMV-seropositive.

The chain uses TRBV19 and TRBJ2-3; TRBD1 matches 8 bases. In germline, CDR1 is LNHDA, CDR2 SQIVND (reference sequence). The CDR3 length is 13 residues. V lost 6 bases to trimming and J lost 6 bases; unmatched junction nucleotides: 5. The CDR3: CASRKTGEDTQYF. DNA for the CDR3: TGTGCCAGTAGGAAGACAGGGGAGGATACGCAGTATTTT.

This clone has a handful of counts. The chain uses TRBV19 and TRBJ1-5; 7 bases align to TRBD1. Germline CDR1 LNHDA, CDR2 SQIVND (reference sequence). The CDR3 contains 14 residues. Trimming cost V 6 bases and J 2 bases; bases outside gene matches: 4. The CDR3 is CASRTGSRNQPQHF. CDR3 nucleotide sequence: TGTGCCAGTAGGACAGGGTCGCGCAATCAGCCCCAGCATTTT.

The chain recombines TRBV9 with TRBJ1-5; D not resolved. This CDR3 spans 15 amino acids. Looked up from germline, CDR1 is SGDLS and CDR2 is YYNGEE. V gave up 3 bases and J gave up 5 bases, with 15 bases separating them. DNA for the CDR3: TGTGCCAGCAGCGCTACGGCGAGGTGGGATCAGCCCCAGCATTTT. This sequence encodes CASSATARWDQPQHF.

V usage is TRBV6-1 and J usage is TRBJ1-1; TRBD1 matches at 7 bases. The CDR3 contains 13 residues. The V gene end was trimmed by 7 bases and the J gene end by 6 bases; junction bases not matched to a gene: 8. CDR1 is MNHNS and CDR2 is SASEGT in the germline V gene. This CDR3 is CASTYGTVPEAFF. The CDR3 DNA reads as TGTGCCAGCACCTACGGGACAGTTCCTGAAGCTTTCTTT.

This chain connects TRBV6-1 to TRBJ2-7; a weak D match, TRBD1 (6 bases). V lost 4 bases and J 2 bases, leaving 6 bases between the germline ends. The CDR3 contains 12 residues. From germline, CDR1 is MNHNS and CDR2 SASEGT. In DNA form, the CDR3 reads TGTGCCAGCAGTGGGACAGCCTACGAGCAGTACTTC. Protein: CASSGTAYEQYF.

Regarding this clone: The junction does not match germline at one end; this may be a read error. The chain is built from TRBV5-1 and TRBJ2-2, with 8 bases identical to TRBD2. The germline V gene encodes CDR1 SGHRS and CDR2 YFSETQ. This CDR3 region has 14 residues. CDR3 loop: CDSRTGGLTGELFF. CDR3 in DNA: TGCGACAGCCGGACGGGGGGGTTAACCGGGGAGCTGTTTTTT.

V and J are TRBV27 and TRBJ2-3; 10 bases agree with TRBD2. Per the germline V gene, CDR1 is MNHEY and CDR2 is SMNVEV (reference sequence). V was pared by 4 bases and J by 4 bases, with 5 bases of the junction left unmatched. The CDR3 loop spans 15 amino acids. Here the CDR3 DNA reads TGTGCCAGCAGTTCTAGCGGGAGTCCTGCAGATACGCAGTATTTT. Translated, it gives CASSSSGSPADTQYF.

The rearrangement joins TRBV7-2 to TRBJ2-7, with TRBD2 matching 8 bases. The germline V gene has CDR1 SGHTA and CDR2 FQGNSA. This CDR3 comprises 13 residues. V was pared by 5 bases and J by 9 bases, with 9 bases of the junction left unmatched. CDR3 sequence (DNA): TGTGCCAGCAGCCTCGCGGGGGGCGGGGTGCAGTACTTC. Translated, it gives CASSLAGGGVQYF.

The table lists this clone with a few counts. The rearrangement joins TRBV27 to TRBJ1-5; D remains unclear. The germline V gene has CDR1 MNHEY and CDR2 SMNVEV (reference sequence). The CDR3 contains 14 residues. Between the trimmed V and J ends, which lost 3 bases and 1 base, there was a span of 7 bases. The CDR3: CASSLAWSNQPQHF. CDR3 nucleotide sequence: TGTGCCAGCAGTTTGGCATGGAGCAATCAGCCCCAGCATTTT.

The V call is TRBV6-6, the J call TRBJ2-3, with 7 bases aligning to TRBD1. Germline-derived CDR1 and CDR2 are MNHNY and SVGAGI (reference sequence). With V trimmed by 8 bases and J by 5 bases, 10 bases remained unmatched. This CDR3 has 14 residues. The CDR3: CASRDSRLLDTQYF. CDR3 coding DNA: TGTGCCAGCCGGGACAGCAGACTTTTAGATACGCAGTATTTT.

The chain links TRBV6-1 to TRBJ2-7; 8 nucleotides align to TRBD1. J lost 3 bases, V lost 8 bases, and 9 bases had no gene match. Germline-derived CDR1 and CDR2 are MNHNS and SASEGT. The CDR3 contains 14 residues. The CDR3 reads CASHHLGQDYEQYF. The DNA of the CDR3 is TGTGCCAGCCATCATTTGGGACAGGACTACGAGCAGTACTTC.

The CDR3 here is CASSLVDVGAEAFF. For the CDR3, the DNA is TGCGCCAGCAGCTTGGTCGATGTCGGTGCTGAAGCTTTCTTT. The rearrangement links TRBV5-1 to TRBJ1-1; D call uncertain. Germline assignment: CDR1 SGHRS and CDR2 YFSETQ. V was clipped by 0 bases and J by 6 bases, with 12 bases between them. This CDR3 contains 14 residues.

This sequence joins TRBV4-3 and TRBJ1-3, with TRBD1 matching 7 bases. Trimming took 6 bases from V and 0 from J; bases not matched to a gene: 8. This CDR3 is built from 16 residues. CDR1 and CDR2 (germline): LGHNA, YSLEER. CDR3 DNA: TGCGCCAGCAGTCCAGGGACAGCTTTCTCTGGAAACACCATATATTTT. Translation: CASSPGTAFSGNTIYF.

This clone was detected only once. CDR3 DNA sequence: TGTGCCAGCAGCTCGGGAGACTCGTCGGGCGGGGAGCTGTTTTTT. Translating it yields CASSSGDSSGGELFF. The chain recombines TRBV13 with TRBJ2-2; maybe TRBD2 (6 bases). The CDR3 has 15 amino acids. The germline CDR1 and CDR2 sequences are PRHDT and FYEKMQ (reference sequence). With 4 bases removed from V and 7 bases from J, the gap between germline ends came to 16 bases.

The genes are TRBV2 and TRBJ2-7; 9 bases are a match to TRBD2. Germline V gives CDR1 SNHLY, CDR2 FYNNEI. This CDR3 is built from 13 residues. Germline trimming cut 4 bases from V and 6 bases from J; bases unmatched to any gene: 4. CDR3 coding DNA: TGTGCCAGCAGTGGAAATAGCGGGAGCGAGCAGTACTTC. Translating it yields CASSGNSGSEQYF.

The rearrangement links TRBV7-8 to TRBJ2-3, with TRBD1 as a possible D gene (7 bases). Germline loops: CDR1 SGHVS, CDR2 FQNEAQ. The CDR3 spans 14 residues. Between the trimmed V and J ends, which lost 7 bases and 6 bases, there was a span of 17 bases. The CDR3 DNA follows: TGTGCCAGCACGAGACAGGGCGGGGCTGATACGCAGTATTTT. Protein product: CASTRQGGADTQYF.

The chain joins TRBV28 to TRBJ1-1; D gene uncertain. The CDR3 contains 13 residues. Germline CDR1 reads MDHEN; CDR2 reads SYDVKM. With 6 bases removed from V and 6 bases from J, the gap between germline ends came to 14 bases. CDR3 bases: TGTGCCAGCAGAAAGTCTCTTAACTCTGAAGCTTTCTTT. Its protein is CASRKSLNSEAFF.

This clone was counted only a few times. The rearrangement links TRBV9 to TRBJ2-2, with D tentatively TRBD2 (6 bases). This CDR3 contains 16 residues. Germline assignment: CDR1 SGDLS and CDR2 YYNGEE. V lost 0 bases and J lost 6, with 15 bases in between. CDR3 sequence reads: CASSVEVSGTAGELFF. In nucleotides, the CDR3 is TGTGCCAGCAGCGTAGAAGTTAGCGGTACGGCCGGGGAGCTGTTTTTT.

The gene calls are TRBV10-3 and TRBJ2-5, with D possibly being TRBD2 (5 bases). Germline V gives CDR1 ENHRY, CDR2 SYGVKD. The V end lost 6 bases, the J end lost 3 bases, and 11 bases lay between the germline ends. The CDR3 spans 13 residues. The DNA for the CDR3 is TGTGCCATCAGCAGGAATAGCGAAGAGACCCAGTACTTC. Translation gives CAISRNSEETQYF.

V and J are TRBV5-6 and TRBJ1-2, with a weak D call TRBD1 (5 bases). The V gene lost 4 bases and the J gene lost 8 bases, with 15 bases spanning the gap. Looked up from germline, CDR1 is SGHDT and CDR2 is YYEEEE. The CDR3 totals 13 residues. CDR3 coding DNA: TGTGCCAGCAGCCCAGGTCGGGGGGAAGGCTACACCTTC. This encodes CASSPGRGEGYTF.

Concerning this clone itself: A junction end diverges from the germline sequence, so it may reflect a read error. This chain joins TRBV7-9 and TRBJ1-1; no clear D. The V gene's germline CDR1 is SEHNR and CDR2 FQNEAQ (reference sequence). The CDR3 contains 11 residues. The CDR3 reads CSSRSASEAFF. The CDR3 DNA reads as TGTTCCAGCAGGTCGGCTAGTGAAGCTTTCTTT.

J is TRBJ2-5 and V is TRBV28, with a weak D call TRBD2 (7 bases). Gene TRBJ2-7 matches the end of the DNA better, so the J call may be wrong. The CDR3 spans 15 residues. Germline assignment: CDR1 MDHEN and CDR2 SYDVKM. CDR3 region: CASSRGGGPPYEQYF. CDR3 DNA: TGTGCCAGCAGTAGGGGGGGAGGGCCCCCCTACGAGCAGTACTTC.

The V and J genes are TRBV28 and TRBJ1-6; D is undetermined. Trimming cost V 6 bases and J 5 bases, with 11 bases left between them. CDR1 and CDR2 (germline): MDHEN, SYDVKM. CDR3 length: 14 amino acids. The CDR3 spells CASRPRENNSPLHF. The CDR3 nucleotides are TGTGCCAGCAGGCCTCGGGAAAATAATTCACCCCTCCACTTT.

Notes on this clone: Other nucleotide sequences from this sample produce the same CDR3. This chain joins TRBV2 and TRBJ1-1; TRBD1 matches at 9 bases. From germline, CDR1 is SNHLY and CDR2 FYNNEI. The CDR3 has 13 residues. With V trimmed by 6 bases and J by 7 bases, 6 bases remained unmatched. The CDR3 loop is CASRTGTGREAFF. CDR3 bases: TGTGCCAGCAGGACCGGGACAGGGCGTGAAGCTTTCTTT.

The gene calls are TRBV28 and TRBJ2-1, with a tentative D call TRBD2 (5 bases). CDR3 length: 16 amino acids. V dropped 4 bases and J dropped 5 bases, with 18 bases sitting between them. Germline V gives CDR1 MDHEN, CDR2 SYDVKM. As DNA, the CDR3 is TGTGCCAGCAGTTCGGACTCCCAGATAACGGACAATGAGCAGTTCTTC. Translation gives CASSSDSQITDNEQFF.

CDR3 loop: CASSQPIGTNGRGGELFF. Here the CDR3 DNA reads TGTGCCAGCAGCCAACCTATTGGGACTAACGGGAGAGGCGGGGAGCTGTTTTTT. The V and J genes are TRBV5-4 and TRBJ2-2, with 7 bases fitting TRBD2. CDR3 size: 18 residues. V was pared by 4 bases and J by 7 bases, with 19 bases of the junction left unmatched. Germline CDR1 SGHNT, CDR2 YYREEE (reference sequence). Complete variable domain (other parts from reference TRBV5-4 and TRBJ2-2): ETGVTQSPTHLIKTRGQQVTLRCSSQSGHNTVSWYQQALGQGPQFIFQYYREEENGRGNFPPRFSGLQFPNYSSELNVNALELDDSALYLCASSQPIGTNGRGGELFFGEGSRLTVL.

This chain uses TRBV5-4 with TRBJ2-6, with 12 bases matching TRBD1. The CDR3 spans 17 residues. Germline V lookup: CDR1 SGHNT, CDR2 YYREEE (reference sequence). The ends lost 8 bases at V and 1 base at J; junction bases unmatched: 7. The CDR3, as DNA: TGTGCCAGTAACCGGGACAGGGGGCTATCTGGGGCCAACGTCCTGACTTTC. Protein product: CASNRDRGLSGANVLTF.

The chain couples TRBV6-5 to TRBJ1-5; the match to TRBD1 covers 7 bases. The CDR3 is 16 residues long. J gave up 4 bases and V 0 bases, and 6 bases lay outside the gene matches. Germline V gene lookup returns CDR1 MNHEY and CDR2 SVGAGI. This CDR3 reads CASSYSNRGGNQPQHF. The CDR3 DNA is TGTGCCAGCAGTTACTCGAACAGGGGCGGAAATCAGCCCCAGCATTTT.